A single sample gave rise to the 18 T cell receptor beta chains below, sequenced in a study of blood T cell repertoires in COVID-19. Method: immunoSEQ multiplex PCR; TCRdb's copy keeps in-frame clones and lacks some. The sample carries some 270,000 clones, over 75% recorded once. Sequencing was performed on peripheral blood. The receptors derive from a woman in her seventies with acute or convalescent COVID-19.

J is TRBJ2-1 and V is TRBV5-1; maybe TRBD1 (5 bases). This CDR3 comprises 15 residues. Looked up from germline, CDR1 is SGHRS and CDR2 is YFSETQ. The germline V and J ends were trimmed by 4 bases and 10 bases, with 21 bases remaining between them. CDR3 bases: TGCGCCAGCAGCACCTCCGTTCAGGGTTGGGTGGAGCAGTTCTTC. The encoded protein is CASSTSVQGWVEQFF.

J is TRBJ1-6 and V is TRBV6-2 or TRBV6-3; 8 bases line up with TRBD1. The V gene's germline CDR1 is MNHEY and CDR2 SVGEGT. The CDR3 runs to 13 residues. J gave up 10 bases and V 6 bases, and 5 bases lay outside the gene matches. CDR3 amino acids: CASSGQGGSPLHF. CDR3 bases: TGTGCCAGCAGCGGACAGGGCGGGTCACCCCTCCACTTT.

V is TRBV30 and J is TRBJ1-1; 7 positions match TRBD1. From germline, CDR1 is GTSNPN and CDR2 SVGIG (reference sequence). Unmatched junction bases numbered 9, after V lost 4 bases and J lost 10 bases. The CDR3 contains 12 residues. The DNA for the CDR3 is TGTGCCTGGAAGAATTCCAGGGGGATAGCTTTCTTT. Translated: CAWKNSRGIAFF.

V usage is TRBV19 and J usage is TRBJ1-2; possibly TRBD1 for D (6 bases). CDR3 size: 14 residues. Germline V CDR1 and CDR2: LNHDA, SQIVND (reference sequence). The V end was cut by 4 bases, the J end by 8 bases, with 17 bases between. The CDR3: CASSRRQGLEGYTF. The CDR3 DNA reads as TGTGCCAGTAGTAGGCGGCAGGGGCTAGAGGGCTACACCTTC.

This clone appeared once. The CDR3 nucleotides are TGTGCCAGCAGCCCGGGACTAGCGGGGGGCGATGAGCAGTTCTTC. It specifies CASSPGLAGGDEQFF. The chain has TRBV9 and TRBJ2-1, with TRBD2 matching 15 bases. V was pared by 4 bases and J by 8 bases, with 4 bases of the junction left unmatched. CDR3 length: 15 amino acids. Germline lookup yields CDR1 SGDLS and CDR2 YYNGEE.

V gene TRBV18 combines with J gene TRBJ1-1, with 8 bases fitting TRBD1. Germline CDR1 reads KGHSH; CDR2 reads LQKENI. CDR3 length: 16 amino acids. J was trimmed by 5 bases and V by 8 bases; bases with no gene match: 16. The CDR3 DNA follows: TGTGCCAGCAAGGGGCAGGGGGCAATAGGGCGAACTGAAGCTTTCTTT. It specifies CASKGQGAIGRTEAFF.

The V and J genes are TRBV5-4 and TRBJ1-3; D may be TRBD1 (5 bases). This CDR3 is built from 14 residues. V dropped 4 bases and J dropped 2 bases, with 10 bases sitting between them. Per germline, CDR1 SGHNT and CDR2 YYREEE (reference sequence). The CDR3 protein is CASSRGNTGNTIYF. Written as DNA, the CDR3 is TGTGCCAGCAGCAGGGGCAATACTGGAAACACCATATATTTT. The whole variable domain, remainder taken from reference TRBV5-4 and TRBJ1-3, is ETGVTQSPTHLIKTRGQQVTLRCSSQSGHNTVSWYQQALGQGPQFIFQYYREEENGRGNFPPRFSGLQFPNYSSELNVNALELDDSALYLCASSRGNTGNTIYFGEGSWLTVV.

V gene TRBV6-6 combines with J gene TRBJ1-2; 9 bases match TRBD1. Germline V CDR1 and CDR2: MNHNY, SVGAGI (reference sequence). The CDR3 covers 13 residues. Losses at the gene ends were 9 bases for V and 6 bases for J; bases not matched to a gene: 8. The CDR3 spells CASRTGVSHGYTF. In DNA, the CDR3 is TGTGCCAGTAGGACAGGGGTCTCTCATGGCTACACCTTC.

This chain uses TRBV28 with TRBJ1-3; D possibly corresponds to TRBD1 (6 bases). Trimming left V 3 bases short and J 6 bases short, with 15 bases between. Germline lookup yields CDR1 MDHEN and CDR2 SYDVKM. The CDR3 has 15 residues. The DNA for the CDR3 is TGTGCCAGCAGTTTCCCTAGGGGGATGACAAACACCATATATTTT. Its protein is CASSFPRGMTNTIYF.

The chain couples TRBV5-5 to TRBJ1-2; D gene unclear. The length of the CDR3 is 14 residues. Germline-derived CDR1 and CDR2 are SGHKS and YYEKEE (reference sequence). V lost 4 bases to trimming and J lost 6 bases, with 16 bases between them. This CDR3 is CASSGNVLQNGYTF. The CDR3, as DNA: TGTGCCAGCAGCGGTAACGTCTTACAGAATGGCTACACCTTC.

This chain links TRBV10-3 with TRBJ1-5, with TRBD1 as a possible D gene (5 bases). Trimming stripped 5 bases from V and 7 bases from J, with 15 bases between. Germline V lookup: CDR1 ENHRY, CDR2 SYGVKD. The length of the CDR3 is 14 residues. The CDR3 nucleotides read TGTGCCATCAGTAAAGAAGGGGTGGCGCAGCCCCAGCATTTT. It translates to CAISKEGVAQPQHF.

The V call is TRBV3-1 (or the pseudogene TRBV3-2), the J call TRBJ1-2; D is unclear. Germline CDR1 and CDR2: LGHDT and YNNKEL (reference sequence). V was pared by 1 base and J by 7 bases, with 10 bases between. The CDR3 totals 13 residues. CDR3 residues: CASSQGLVIGYTF. The CDR3 coding sequence is TGTGCCAGCAGCCAAGGGCTAGTGATTGGCTACACCTTC.

The gene calls are TRBV2 and TRBJ1-4; 8 positions agree with TRBD1. Germline trimming cut 6 bases from V and 8 bases from J; bases unmatched to any gene: 8. The CDR3 runs 14 residues. The germline gives CDR1 SNHLY, CDR2 FYNNEI. The CDR3 region is CASSADRGWEKLFF. The CDR3 coding sequence is TGTGCCAGCAGCGCTGACAGGGGTTGGGAAAAACTGTTTTTT. Looking up the rest from reference TRBV2 and TRBJ1-4 gives the full variable domain: EPEVTQTPSHQVTQMGQEVILRCVPISNHLYFYWYRQILGQKVEFLVSFYNNEISEKSEIFDDQFSVERPDGSNFTLKIRSTKLEDSAMYFCASSADRGWEKLFFGSGTQLSVL.

The sample holds many counts of this clone. V and J are TRBV2 and TRBJ1-2, with 9 bases matching TRBD1. The CDR3 is made up of 14 amino acids. The trim removed 8 bases at V and 4 bases at J, leaving 8 bases unmatched. Germline CDR1 SNHLY, CDR2 FYNNEI. CDR3 amino acids: CASAGQGSFYGYTF. The CDR3 DNA follows: TGTGCCAGCGCGGGACAGGGTTCCTTCTATGGCTACACCTTC.

This chain joins TRBV5-1 and TRBJ2-2; D is unresolved. Trimming removed 1 base at V and 10 bases at J, with 11 bases between. From germline, CDR1 is SGHRS and CDR2 YFSETQ. The CDR3 extends over 13 amino acids. Written as DNA, the CDR3 is TGCGCCAGCAGCTTGCCCCCTAGAGTGGAGCTGTTTTTT. The encoded protein is CASSLPPRVELFF.

This clone was detected only once. The CDR3 protein is CASIQGDYTEAFF. The CDR3 DNA reads TGTGCCAGCATTCAGGGGGACTACACTGAAGCTTTCTTT. This chain joins TRBV6-6 and TRBJ1-1, with TRBD1 matching over 7 bases. Germline loops: CDR1 MNHNY, CDR2 SVGAGI (reference sequence). There are 13 residues in the CDR3. The V segment lost 7 bases and the J segment 3 bases; nucleotides outside the gene matches: 5.

This clone was detected a few times. The chain combines TRBV30 with TRBJ1-1; tentatively, D is TRBD1 (6 bases). The CDR3 consists of 15 residues. Trimming shortened V by 3 bases and J by 10 bases, and 24 bases separated the two germline ends. CDR1 is GTSNPN and CDR2 is SVGIG in the germline V gene (reference sequence). This CDR3 reads CAWSHLGRGARGAFF. CDR3 nucleotides: TGTGCCTGGAGCCACCTCGGGAGGGGGGCGCGGGGAGCTTTCTTT. Drawing the rest from reference TRBV30 and TRBJ1-1, the complete variable domain is SQTIHQWPATLVQPVGSPLSLECTVEGTSNPNLYWYRQAAGRGLQLLFYSVGIGQISSEVPQNLSASRPQDRQFILSSKKLLLSDSGFYLCAWSHLGRGARGAFFGQGTRLTVV.

The J gene is TRBJ1-1, the V gene TRBV5-1; TRBD1 agrees at 12 bases. Per the germline V gene, CDR1 is SGHRS and CDR2 is YFSETQ. CDR3 length: 15 amino acids. The J segment lost 7 bases and the V segment lost 4 bases, leaving 8 bases of the junction unmatched. The CDR3 sequence is CASSKGQGALGEAFF. The CDR3 nucleotides are TGCGCCAGCAGCAAGGGACAGGGGGCGTTAGGTGAAGCTTTCTTT.